A single sample gave rise to the 3 T cell receptor beta chains below, sequenced in a study of shared clonotypes between healthy human individuals. Data came from immunoSEQ multiplex PCR; TCRdb stores just in-frame clones and leaves some out. The sample holds over 2 million clones; about 90% are singletons and the top ten take 0.37%. The sequenced material came from naive CD4+ T cells from PBMCs. Documented subset: CD45RA+ positively selected. These receptors were obtained from a man between 18 and 29 years old in good health. Some clones in this sample may be carry-over from other donors' samples.

This clone was picked up a small number of times. The chain has TRBV2 and TRBJ1-5; a weak D match, TRBD1 (5 bases). The CDR3 is 14 amino acids. Germline V gene data show CDR1 as SNHLY and CDR2 as FYNNEI. Trimming pared 2 bases from V and 6 bases from J, leaving 11 bases between. Here the CDR3 DNA reads TGTGCCAGCAGTGAATCAACAGGAGGTCAGCCCCAGCATTTT. Translation: CASSESTGGQPQHF.

The gene calls are TRBV4-2 and TRBJ2-3; 9 positions agree with TRBD2. Per the germline V gene, CDR1 is LGHNA and CDR2 is YNFKEQ. V trimming: 0 bases; J trimming: 10 bases; junction bases outside the gene matches: 11. The CDR3 sequence is 16 residues long. CDR3 sequence reads: CASSQDEGSGGRAQYF. The CDR3 DNA reads as TGTGCCAGCAGCCAAGATGAGGGTAGCGGGGGCAGAGCGCAGTATTTT.

The chain uses TRBV4-2 and TRBJ2-1; 11 bases map to TRBD2. The germline gives CDR1 LGHNA, CDR2 YNFKEQ. J gave up 8 bases and V 4 bases, and 7 bases lay outside the gene matches. This CDR3 has 15 amino acids. This CDR3 reads CASSPRTSGRDEQFF. For the CDR3, the DNA is TGTGCCAGCAGCCCCCGGACTAGCGGGCGGGATGAGCAGTTCTTC.